Listed below are T cell receptor beta chains from one sample, sequenced in a study of response to subunit inactivated influenza vaccine. In TCRdb, the RT-PCR reads were re-called with MiXCR into one record per CDR3 protein. The sample contains hundreds of thousands of distinct CDR3 sequences, 22% of which appear only once. Sample: PBMCs from blood, taken 21 months after vaccination. The receptors were sampled from a man aged 50-75 years who received an inactivated influenza vaccine. Each CDR3 is given with its conserved first and last residue. D genes are given only for firm matches. Size values are once, few and many counts, or a class for expanded clones, and some rows have none.

clone size	V gene	D gene	J gene	CDR3 DNA	CDR3 protein
few	TRBV20-1	NA	TRBJ1-5	TGCAGTGCTAGATCCGTTATCAATCAGCCCCAGCATTTT	CSARSVINQPQHF
many	TRBV29-1	NA	TRBJ2-1	TGCAGCGCTGGTTCAAAATCCTACAATGAGCAGTTCTTC	CSAGSKSYNEQFF
many	TRBV12-3/TRBV12-4	NA	TRBJ2-3	TGTGCCAGCAGTTTAAGCGAGGGCCCAGATACGCAGTATTTT	CASSLSEGPDTQYF
few	TRBV29-1	TRBD1	TRBJ1-1	TGCATCGGGAGGGGGCGCGACACTGAAGCTTTCTTT	CIGRGRDTEAFF
many	TRBV5-1	NA	TRBJ1-1	TGCGCCAGCAGCTTGGCGCAACGGACTGAAGCTTTCTTT	CASSLAQRTEAFF
few	TRBV9	NA	TRBJ1-5	TGTGCCAGCAGCGTAGGGGCTCAGGTAAATAGCAATCAGCCCCAGCATTTT	CASSVGAQVNSNQPQHF
NA	TRBV6-1	NA	TRBJ1-2	TGTGCCAGCAGTGAATTGGCAGGAGATGGCTACACCTTC	CASSELAGDGYTF
NA	TRBV2	NA	TRBJ2-3	TGTGCCAGCAGTGATCCCGGCTACAGCACAGATACGCAGTATTTT	CASSDPGYSTDTQYF
NA	TRBV12-3/TRBV12-4	NA	TRBJ2-2	TGTGCCAGCAGTTCCGGTGGCCACCGGAACACCGGGGAGCTGTTTTTT	CASSSGGHRNTGELFF
few	TRBV28	TRBD1	TRBJ1-2	TGTGCCAGCAGAACGGACAGGCAAAACTATGGCTACACCTTC	CASRTDRQNYGYTF
few	TRBV12-3/TRBV12-4	TRBD1	TRBJ1-6	TGTGCCAGCAGGGACAGGGGATCCCCCAATTCACCCCTCCACTTT	CASRDRGSPNSPLHF
NA	TRBV5-1	TRBD2	TRBJ2-7	TGCGCCAGCAGCATGAGGACTAGCGGGAGCGAGCAGTACTTC	CASSMRTSGSEQYF
NA	TRBV4-2	NA	TRBJ1-6	TGTGCCAGCAGCCAAGTAGACCCTGTTTATAATTCACCCCTCCACTTT	CASSQVDPVYNSPLHF
few	TRBV6-1	NA	TRBJ1-2	TGTGCCAGCAGTGCCGGGGCCTTGGACAGAGGCTACACCTTC	CASSAGALDRGYTF
many	TRBV12-3/TRBV12-4	NA	TRBJ1-6	TGTGCCAGCAGTTTTGACCTGGGGGCTGGTGGTTCACCCCTCCACTTT	CASSFDLGAGGSPLHF
NA	TRBV4-1	NA	TRBJ1-2	TGCGCCAGCAGCCAATTCCCAGGGATTGGTGGCTACACCTTC	CASSQFPGIGGYTF
NA	TRBV12-3/TRBV12-4	NA	TRBJ1-5	TGTGCCAGCACCTGGGGGCAGAGCAATCAGCCCCAGCATTTT	CASTWGQSNQPQHF
NA	TRBV5-1	NA	TRBJ2-5	TGCGCCAGCAGCTCCGTTCCGGGACAACAAGAGACCCAGTACTTC	CASSSVPGQQETQYF
NA	TRBV12-3/TRBV12-4	NA	TRBJ2-2	TGTGCCAGCAGTTTAGGGGCCCTAACCGGGGAGCTGTTTTTT	CASSLGALTGELFF
NA	TRBV7-2	NA	TRBJ2-3	TGTGCCAGCAGCTTAGGAGGATCGCAGTATTTT	CASSLGGSQYF
NA	TRBV7-2	TRBD1	TRBJ2-7	TGTGCCAGCAGCTTAGGGGCAGGGGGACCCTACGAGCAGTACTTC	CASSLGAGGPYEQYF
NA	TRBV12-3/TRBV12-4	NA	TRBJ2-5	TGTGCCAGCAGCCTGCTTACCCTGGGAGAGACCCAGTACTTC	CASSLLTLGETQYF
few	TRBV20-1	NA	TRBJ1-2	TGCAGTGCTGGCAGGGGTCCCCTCTATGGCTACACCTTC	CSAGRGPLYGYTF
few	TRBV18	NA	TRBJ2-7	TGTGCCAGCTCACCGATACAGACTGCCTACGAGCAGTACTTC	CASSPIQTAYEQYF
NA	TRBV11-2	NA	TRBJ2-3	TGTGCCAGCAGCTTCGTCACAGATACGCAGTATTTT	CASSFVTDTQYF
many	TRBV4-1	NA	TRBJ1-2	TGCGCCAGCAGCCCGCAGCCGGGACCTAACTATGGCTACACCTTC	CASSPQPGPNYGYTF
few	TRBV5-5	NA	TRBJ2-1	TGTGCCAGCAGCCGAGGATCGGGACGGAATTACAATGAGCAGTTCTTC	CASSRGSGRNYNEQFF
NA	TRBV20-1	TRBD2	TRBJ2-7	TGCAGTGCTAGAGATTTTAGCGGGGGCTCCTACGAGCAGTACTTC	CSARDFSGGSYEQYF
NA	TRBV4-2	TRBD2	TRBJ2-3	TGTGCCAGCAGCCAAACTAGCGGACACCTTACGCAGTATTTT	CASSQTSGHLTQYF
few	TRBV29-1	TRBD2	TRBJ2-1	TGCAGCGTTGCGGGGGGATACGGTGAGCAGTTCTTC	CSVAGGYGEQFF
few	TRBV27	NA	TRBJ2-3	TGTGCCAGCAGTTTACGGGCGGGGTGGTGGAATACGCAGTATTTT	CASSLRAGWWNTQYF
NA	TRBV7-6	NA	TRBJ2-7	TGTGCCAGCAGCTTAATTGGCGAACCAAGCTCCTACGAGCAGTACTTC	CASSLIGEPSSYEQYF
NA	TRBV20-1	NA	TRBJ1-1	TGCAGTGCTAGAGCGACAGCGAGCTGGAACACTGAAGCTTTCTTT	CSARATASWNTEAFF
NA	TRBV29-1	TRBD1	TRBJ2-1	TGCAGCGTTGAATACAGGGGATTCGACAATGAGCAGTTCTTC	CSVEYRGFDNEQFF
few	TRBV5-1	NA	TRBJ1-1	TGCGCCAGCAGCTTACAGTATAACACTGAAGCTTTCTTT	CASSLQYNTEAFF
few	TRBV30	NA	TRBJ1-5	TGTGCCTGGAGTGTTTTACGTAGGTCCCTAGATCAGCCCCAGCATTTT	CAWSVLRRSLDQPQHF
few	TRBV7-6	NA	TRBJ1-2	TGTGCCAGCAGCCCAGGGGTTCTATACTATGGCTACACCTTC	CASSPGVLYYGYTF
few	TRBV5-1	NA	TRBJ1-1	TGCGCCAGCAGGCCGGGGAGCATGAACACTGAAGCTTTCTTT	CASRPGSMNTEAFF
NA	TRBV7-9	NA	TRBJ1-5	TGTGCCAGCAGTTCGGGGGCCCAGCCCCAGCATTTT	CASSSGAQPQHF
NA	TRBV6-1	NA	TRBJ2-2	TGTGCCAGCAGCTCACAGGGATCCGGGGAGCTGTTTTTT	CASSSQGSGELFF
few	TRBV28	NA	TRBJ1-4	TGTGCCAGCAGTCCACACCCCAGGGGAACTAATGAAAAACTGTTTTTT	CASSPHPRGTNEKLFF
few	TRBV5-1	TRBD1	TRBJ1-1	TGCGCCAGCAGCTTGGATCCAGGGGGTATCGGGAACACTGAAGCTTTCTTT	CASSLDPGGIGNTEAFF
NA	TRBV12-3/TRBV12-4	NA	TRBJ1-1	TGTGCCAGCAGGTCCTCCCTGGGGACTGAAGCTTTCTTT	CASRSSLGTEAFF
few	TRBV7-6	NA	TRBJ2-5	TGTGCCAGCAGCCCTGTGGGGGGGCGAGAGACCCAGTACTTC	CASSPVGGRETQYF
few	TRBV20-1	TRBD2	TRBJ2-3	TGCAGTGCTAGAAGGGCTGGGACTAGCGGATACACAGATACGCAGTATTTT	CSARRAGTSGYTDTQYF
few	TRBV2	NA	TRBJ1-5	TGTGCCAGCAGGATGGGTGATAATAGCAATCAGCCCCAGCATTTT	CASRMGDNSNQPQHF
few	TRBV4-1	TRBD1	TRBJ1-1	TGCGCCAGCAGCCACCCAAATGACAGGGCCGCTTTCTTT	CASSHPNDRAAFF
many	TRBV2	TRBD1	TRBJ2-1	TGTGCCAGCAGTCCCGGGACAGGCCGATGGAATGAGCAGTTCTTC	CASSPGTGRWNEQFF
NA	TRBV12-3/TRBV12-4	NA	TRBJ2-7	TGTGCCAGCAGTTTAACCCGCCGGGGAACAGACGAGCAGTACTTC	CASSLTRRGTDEQYF
NA	TRBV20-1	TRBD2	TRBJ2-5	TGCAGTGCTAGATTCGTCCCAGCGGGAAGCCAAGAGACCCAGTACTTC	CSARFVPAGSQETQYF
NA	TRBV7-9	NA	TRBJ2-3	TGTGCCAGCAGCTCCGACCATAGCACAGATACGCAGTATTTT	CASSSDHSTDTQYF
NA	TRBV12-3/TRBV12-4	TRBD1	TRBJ2-7	TGTGCCAGCAGTTTTCTGCGGGACAGGGACCTCAACGAGCAGTACTTC	CASSFLRDRDLNEQYF
NA	TRBV19	TRBD1	TRBJ1-2	TGTGCCAGTAGCGTACCATTGACAGGGCGGCACTATGGCTACACCTTC	CASSVPLTGRHYGYTF